This T cell receptor (beta chain) derives from a study of cytomegalovirus exposure and HLA in healthy donors. Findings and caveats of the study: Overall, around 160 TCR beta chains were annotated as cytomegalovirus-associated. A cluster of highly shared sequence variants was likely a sequencing artifact. A missense variant in DCLRE1C was later tied to TCR beta V- and J-gene trimming.

The primer mix had 60 Vbeta and 13 Jbeta primers. Measured with immunoSEQ multiplex PCR; TCRdb has only the in-frame clones, and not every one. This repertoire comprises about 160,000 clones; its ten largest clones make up around 1.5%. The ends lost 5 bases at V and 1 base at J; junction bases unmatched: 5. Germline V gene sequence: CDR1 SGHAT, CDR2 FQDESV (reference sequence). The CDR3 runs to 15 residues. Turning to this clone: The antigen is unknown.

The sequenced sample consisted of PBMCs. The J gene is TRBJ2-7, the V gene TRBV11-1; TRBD1 matches at 10 bases. This clonotype originated in a woman aged 45-60 years in good health and CMV-seronegative. The CDR3 bases are TGTGCCAGCAGCCAGCCGGGACAGGGGTCCTACGAGCAGTACTTC. Translated: CASSQPGQGSYEQYF.